One and the same sample provided the 30 T cell receptor beta chains below, sequenced in a study of blood T cell repertoires in COVID-19. Repertoires were generated with immunoSEQ multiplex PCR, while TCRdb's copy carries only in-frame clones and drops some. The table records some 320,000 clones, roughly 85% of them present only once. The sequencing sample was made of peripheral blood. These receptors were collected from a human donor in a cohort sampled during active COVID-19.

This clone was detected only a few times. This chain connects TRBV7-3 to TRBJ2-1; D possibly corresponds to TRBD1 (6 bases). Germline V gene lookup returns CDR1 SGHTA and CDR2 FQGTGA. CDR3 length equals 15 residues. V was trimmed by 2 bases and J by 6 bases, leaving 14 bases between them. The chain's CDR3 is CASSLRSKGGNEQFF. The CDR3 bases are TGTGCCAGCAGCTTACGGTCGAAAGGGGGCAATGAGCAGTTCTTC.

The chain links TRBV9 to TRBJ2-2; 11 bases are a match to TRBD2. After removal of 2 bases from V and 8 bases from J, the junction contained 5 bases not matched to a gene. CDR1 is SGDLS and CDR2 is YYNGEE in the germline V gene. This CDR3 contains 15 residues. The DNA for the CDR3 is TGTGCCAGCAGCGTGATAGCGGGGGGGCCGGGGGAGCTGTTTTTT. It is translated as CASSVIAGGPGELFF.

The J gene is TRBJ2-2, the V gene TRBV7-8; 8 bases align to TRBD2. V shed 7 bases and J 1 base; nucleotides not matched to a gene: 14. The CDR3 runs to 18 residues. Germline values: CDR1 SGHVS, CDR2 FQNEAQ. CDR3 DNA sequence: TGTGCCAGCAAGGGAGGACGAGCGGGGGAGATGAACACCGGGGAGCTGTTTTTT. Encoded protein: CASKGGRAGEMNTGELFF.

The chain is built from TRBV6-5 and TRBJ2-3; D perhaps matches TRBD1 (5 bases). From germline, CDR1 is MNHEY and CDR2 SVGAGI. The CDR3 totals 15 residues. V was clipped by 10 bases and J by 3 bases, with 20 bases between them. CDR3 protein: CATLGRELGTDTQYF. The DNA for the CDR3 is TGTGCCACCCTAGGCAGGGAATTGGGTACAGATACGCAGTATTTT.

J is TRBJ2-7 and V is TRBV9; TRBD2 agrees at 7 bases. The V gene end was trimmed by 0 bases and the J gene end by 3 bases; junction bases not matched to a gene: 6. The CDR3 runs to 15 residues. The germline V gene encodes CDR1 SGDLS and CDR2 YYNGEE. DNA of the CDR3: TGTGCCAGCAGCGTAGCTATGGGAGGGATCTACGAGCAGTACTTC. It is translated as CASSVAMGGIYEQYF.

This sequence joins TRBV13 and TRBJ1-1, with TRBD1 identical over 11 bases. The CDR3 runs to 15 residues. The germline gives CDR1 PRHDT, CDR2 FYEKMQ (reference sequence). After removal of 3 bases from V and 6 bases from J, the junction contained 6 bases not matched to a gene. Here the CDR3 reads CASSLLRDRGAEAFF. The CDR3 region has the DNA TGTGCCAGCAGCTTGCTCCGGGACAGGGGGGCTGAAGCTTTCTTT.

The chain uses TRBV5-3 and TRBJ1-2, with 10 positions matching TRBD1. TRBV5-3 is recorded as an ORF, its role being uncertain. This CDR3 comprises 17 residues. V dropped 1 base and J dropped 4; count of bases not matched to a gene: 10. Written as DNA, the CDR3 is TGTGCCAGAAGCTTGATAAGAGACAGGGGGCAGGGCTATGGCTACACCTTC. Translated, it gives CARSLIRDRGQGYGYTF.

This chain joins TRBV7-3 and TRBJ1-1; D is unclear. The germline CDR1 and CDR2 sequences are SGHTA and FQGTGA. The CDR3 length is 13 residues. V was shortened by 0 bases and J by 11 bases, with 13 bases between the two germline ends. The DNA of the CDR3 is TGTGCCAGCAGCTTAACTAAGGACTATTCCGCTTTCTTT. As protein: CASSLTKDYSAFF. The full variable domain, completed using reference TRBV7-3 and TRBJ1-1, is GAGVSQTPSNKVTEKGKYVELRCDPISGHTALYWYRQSLGQGPEFLIYFQGTGAADDSGLPNDRFFAVRPEGSVSTLKIQRTERGDSAVYLCASSLTKDYSAFFGQGTRLTVV.

The J gene is TRBJ2-1, the V gene TRBV19; 14 nucleotides match TRBD2. The trim removed 3 bases at V and 5 bases at J, leaving 6 bases unmatched. The V gene's germline CDR1 is LNHDA and CDR2 SQIVND (reference sequence). The CDR3 extends over 17 amino acids. This chain's CDR3 is CASSMRTSGGKDNEQFF. CDR3 in DNA: TGTGCCAGTAGTATGCGGACTAGCGGGGGGAAAGACAATGAGCAGTTCTTC.

In the case of this clone: A read error may account for a junction end that differs from germline. This sequence joins TRBV30 and TRBJ1-1; TRBD1 agrees at 8 bases. The CDR3 runs 11 residues. Germline V lookup: CDR1 GTSNPN, CDR2 SVGIG (reference sequence). The CDR3 is CAWSVGTGGIF. The CDR3, as DNA: TGTGCCTGGAGTGTTGGGACAGGTGGGATCTTC.

This clone has only one observation. This sequence joins TRBV6-5 and TRBJ2-7; TRBD1 is a possible D gene (5 bases). This CDR3 spans 13 amino acids. Germline lookup yields CDR1 MNHEY and CDR2 SVGAGI. V was shortened by 10 bases and J by 6 bases, with 19 bases between the two germline ends. The CDR3 region is CATIGAWVTEQYF. CDR3 sequence (DNA): TGTGCCACCATAGGGGCTTGGGTTACCGAGCAGTACTTC.

The chain recombines TRBV6-1 with TRBJ2-7, with 9 bases identical to TRBD1. This CDR3 contains 18 residues. V lost 1 base and J lost 5; bases outside the gene matches: 15. Germline V gene sequence: CDR1 MNHNS, CDR2 SASEGT. The CDR3: CASSEEGQGEGYWHEQYF. CDR3 nucleotides: TGTGCCAGCAGTGAAGAGGGACAGGGTGAAGGATATTGGCACGAGCAGTACTTC.

The V call is TRBV3-1 (or the pseudogene TRBV3-2), the J call TRBJ1-2, with D possibly being TRBD1 (6 bases). V lost 4 bases, J lost 0 bases, and 12 bases lay in between. The CDR3 contains 15 residues. The V gene's germline CDR1 is LGHDT and CDR2 YNNKEL (reference sequence). The CDR3 sequence is CASSRGQRANYGYTF. In DNA, the CDR3 is TGTGCCAGCAGCCGAGGACAGCGAGCTAACTATGGCTACACCTTC.

The chain recombines TRBV5-6 with TRBJ1-2, with D maybe TRBD1 (5 bases). This CDR3 is 11 amino acids long. Germline V gene data show CDR1 as SGHDT and CDR2 as YYEEEE. The V gene lost 1 base and the J gene lost 10 bases, with 8 bases spanning the gap. The CDR3 nucleotides read TGTGCCAGCAGCTTGTGGGGGGACTACACCTTC. Translated, it gives CASSLWGDYTF.

This clone showed up just once. This chain uses TRBV11-2 with TRBJ2-3; 13 nucleotides match TRBD2. The CDR3 extends over 18 amino acids. Unmatched junction bases numbered 6, after V lost 3 bases and J lost 0 bases. CDR1 is SGHAT and CDR2 is FQNNGV in the germline V gene. The CDR3 sequence is CASSFGTSGDPSTDTQYF. The CDR3 DNA reads TGTGCCAGCAGCTTTGGGACTAGCGGGGACCCTAGCACAGATACGCAGTATTTT.

The genes are TRBV6-5 and TRBJ1-5, with TRBD1 matching 7 bases. Germline V gene sequence: CDR1 MNHEY, CDR2 SVGAGI. This CDR3 contains 15 residues. V lost 5 bases, J lost 3 bases, and 7 bases stayed unmatched. CDR3 region: CASSPRDRHNQPQHF. In DNA, the CDR3 is TGTGCCAGCAGTCCGCGGGACAGACACAATCAGCCCCAGCATTTT.

The CDR3 is CASSDFMTGKADTQYF. In DNA, the CDR3 is TGTGCCAGCAGCGACTTTATGACAGGGAAGGCCGATACGCAGTATTTT. The rearrangement joins TRBV2 to TRBJ2-3; TRBD1 agrees at 7 bases. V lost 6 bases and J lost 6; bases outside the gene matches: 15. Germline CDR1 SNHLY, CDR2 FYNNEI. The CDR3 is 16 amino acids.

This rearrangement joins TRBV5-4 to TRBJ2-1; 9 bases map to TRBD1. CDR1 is SGHNT, CDR2 YYREEE, per germline (reference sequence). This CDR3 is built from 16 residues. The J segment lost 7 bases and the V segment lost 6 bases, leaving 14 bases of the junction unmatched. The CDR3 nucleotides read TGTGCCAGCAAACGGCCCGGGACAGGGAGAAATAATGAGCAGTTCTTC. Translated: CASKRPGTGRNNEQFF.

The chain uses TRBV5-1 and TRBJ2-1; 11 bases agree with TRBD2. The CDR3 spans 16 residues. The V gene end was trimmed by 0 bases and the J gene end by 4 bases; junction bases not matched to a gene: 3. Germline V gives CDR1 SGHRS, CDR2 YFSETQ. CDR3 loop: CASSLASGGTYNEQFF. CDR3 nucleotides: TGCGCCAGCAGCTTGGCTAGCGGGGGGACGTACAATGAGCAGTTCTTC.

This clone was seen just once. This rearrangement joins TRBV13 to TRBJ2-2, with a tentative D call TRBD1 (6 bases). Germline CDR1 is PRHDT and CDR2 is FYEKMQ (reference sequence). The V end lost 7 bases, the J end lost 2 bases, and 14 bases lay between the germline ends. CDR3 size: 15 residues. The CDR3 spells CASTLTGTNTGELFF. For the CDR3, the DNA is TGTGCCAGCACCCTGACAGGTACCAACACCGGGGAGCTGTTTTTT.

The chain employs TRBV5-1 and TRBJ2-7, with 7 bases matching TRBD2. V trimming: 1 base; J trimming: 1 base; junction bases outside the gene matches: 2. Germline values: CDR1 SGHRS, CDR2 YFSETQ. CDR3 length: 14 residues. CDR3 sequence: CASSLSGESYEQYF. The CDR3 nucleotides read TGCGCCAGCAGCTTGAGCGGGGAGTCCTACGAGCAGTACTTC.

The gene calls are TRBV3-1 (or the pseudogene TRBV3-2) and TRBJ2-2, with TRBD1 matching 7 bases. Germline V gene data show CDR1 as LGHDT and CDR2 as YNNKEL (reference sequence). J was trimmed by 8 bases and V by 1 base; bases with no gene match: 7. The CDR3 spans 15 residues. The DNA of the CDR3 is TGTGCCAGCAGCCAAGGCGCAGGGGGATCTGGGGAGCTGTTTTTT. Encoded protein: CASSQGAGGSGELFF.

J is TRBJ1-5 and V is TRBV6-5; 7 bases line up with TRBD1. The V and J ends lost 5 bases and 3 bases, in that order; junction bases with no gene match: 7. The CDR3 consists of 15 residues. The germline CDR1 and CDR2 sequences are MNHEY and SVGAGI. The DNA of the CDR3 is TGTGCCAGCAGTCCCACAGGGGACGTCAATCAGCCCCAGCATTTT. The encoded protein is CASSPTGDVNQPQHF.

This chain uses TRBV5-1 with TRBJ2-7; the match to TRBD1 covers 7 bases. Unmatched junction bases numbered 11, after V lost 4 bases and J lost 4 bases. Germline V gene lookup returns CDR1 SGHRS and CDR2 YFSETQ. The CDR3 loop spans 15 amino acids. The chain's CDR3 is CASSPARDRVYEQYF. The CDR3 DNA reads as TGCGCCAGCAGCCCGGCCCGGGACAGAGTTTACGAGCAGTACTTC.

The rearrangement links TRBV3-1 (or the pseudogene TRBV3-2) to TRBJ2-7; no firm D call. Trimming left V 1 base short and J 6 bases short, with 16 bases between. CDR1 is LGHDT, CDR2 YNNKEL, per germline (reference sequence). The CDR3 is made up of 15 amino acids. This CDR3 reads CASSQVPQPQTEQYF. CDR3 nucleotides: TGTGCCAGCAGCCAAGTCCCACAGCCTCAAACCGAGCAGTACTTC.

The CDR3 reads CASTGTGIQPQHF. Written as DNA, the CDR3 is TGTGCCAGCACCGGGACAGGGATTCAGCCCCAGCATTTT. The J gene is TRBJ1-5, the V gene TRBV2; 9 nucleotides line up with TRBD1. Germline V gene sequence: CDR1 SNHLY, CDR2 FYNNEI. This CDR3 spans 13 amino acids. V shed 7 bases and J 6 bases; nucleotides not matched to a gene: 4. Complete variable domain (other parts from reference TRBV2 and TRBJ1-5): EPEVTQTPSHQVTQMGQEVILRCVPISNHLYFYWYRQILGQKVEFLVSFYNNEISEKSEIFDDQFSVERPDGSNFTLKIRSTKLEDSAMYFCASTGTGIQPQHFGDGTRLSIL.

This clone has a single count. The J gene is TRBJ2-7, the V gene TRBV12-5; TRBD1 matches 9 bases. CDR1 is LGHNT and CDR2 is FRNRAP in the germline V gene. V shed 6 bases, J shed 1 base, and the junction held 4 bases outside the gene matches. The CDR3 has 14 residues. The CDR3 loop is CASGRDRASYEQYF. The CDR3 coding sequence is TGTGCTAGTGGCCGGGACAGGGCTTCCTACGAGCAGTACTTC. The full variable domain, in which reference TRBV12-5 and TRBJ2-7 provide the parts outside the CDR3, is DARVTQTPRHKVTEMGQEVTMRCQPILGHNTVFWYRQTMMQGLELLAYFRNRAPLDDSGMPKDRFSAEMPDATLATLKIQPSEPRDSAVYFCASGRDRASYEQYFGPGTRLTVT.

V gene TRBV12-3 or TRBV12-4 combines with J gene TRBJ1-2; D possibly corresponds to TRBD1 (6 bases). The CDR3 is 13 amino acids. The V and J ends lost 7 bases and 1 base respectively, with 10 bases between them. The CDR3 reads CASNTGFNYGYTF. CDR3 nucleotide sequence: TGTGCCAGCAACACAGGGTTTAACTATGGCTACACCTTC.

This chain connects TRBV6-5 to TRBJ1-2; D perhaps matches TRBD1 (5 bases). The length of the CDR3 is 13 residues. Per the germline V gene, CDR1 is MNHEY and CDR2 is SVGAGI. Trimming removed 5 bases from V and 7 bases from J, with 14 bases in between. CDR3 in DNA: TGTGCCAGCAGTCCCGGCATCAGGGTTGGCTACACCTTC. Protein: CASSPGIRVGYTF.

Comments on this clone: At one boundary the junction diverges from the germline segment, which might be a read error. The rearrangement links TRBV12-5 to TRBJ1-2, with 12 bases matching TRBD1. The germline V gene encodes CDR1 LGHNT and CDR2 FRNRAP. The CDR3 runs 16 residues. The CDR3, as DNA: TGTGCTAGTGGCTTGGGACAGGGGGCGCGGGAGTATGGCTACACCTTC. Translation: CASGLGQGAREYGYTF.